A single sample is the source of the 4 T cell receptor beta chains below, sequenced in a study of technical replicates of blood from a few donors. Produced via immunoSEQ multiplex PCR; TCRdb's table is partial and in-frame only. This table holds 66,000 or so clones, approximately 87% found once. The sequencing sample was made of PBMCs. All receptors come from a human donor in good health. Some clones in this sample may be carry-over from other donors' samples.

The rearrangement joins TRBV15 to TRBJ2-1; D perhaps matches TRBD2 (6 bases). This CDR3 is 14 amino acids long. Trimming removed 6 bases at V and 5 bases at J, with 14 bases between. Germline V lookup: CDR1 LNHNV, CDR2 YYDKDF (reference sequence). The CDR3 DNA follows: TGTGCCACCAGTCCCGGGACTGGGGACAATGAGCAGTTCTTC. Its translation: CATSPGTGDNEQFF.

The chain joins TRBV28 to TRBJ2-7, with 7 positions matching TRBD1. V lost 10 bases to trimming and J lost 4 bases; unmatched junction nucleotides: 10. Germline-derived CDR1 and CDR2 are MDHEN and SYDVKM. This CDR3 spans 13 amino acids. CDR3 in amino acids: CATSGTAYYEQYF. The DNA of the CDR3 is TGTGCCACCTCCGGGACAGCTTATTACGAGCAGTACTTC.

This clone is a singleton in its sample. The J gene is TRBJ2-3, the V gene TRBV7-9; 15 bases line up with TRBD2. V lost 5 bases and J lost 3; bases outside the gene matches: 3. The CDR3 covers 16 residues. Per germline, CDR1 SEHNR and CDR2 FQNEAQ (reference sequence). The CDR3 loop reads CASSRGLAGGTDTQYF. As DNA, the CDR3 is TGTGCCAGCAGCCGAGGACTAGCGGGGGGGACAGATACGCAGTATTTT.

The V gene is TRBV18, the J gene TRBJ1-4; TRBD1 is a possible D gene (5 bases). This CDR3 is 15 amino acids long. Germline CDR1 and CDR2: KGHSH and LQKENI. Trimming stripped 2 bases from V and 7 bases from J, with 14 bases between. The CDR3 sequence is CASSPDGGVGEKLFF. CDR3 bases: TGTGCCAGCTCACCAGACGGGGGTGTCGGTGAAAAACTGTTTTTT.